This T cell receptor (beta chain) was identified in a study of identical twins. Through template switching, a universal primer site was introduced, and the cDNA contained unique molecular identifiers. TCRdb re-called the 5' RACE reads through MiXCR, storing one row per CDR3 protein. The repertoire holds 270,000 or so distinct CDR3 sequences, with around 8% as singletons. V dropped 0 bases and J dropped 0 bases, with 6 bases sitting between them. The germline V gene encodes CDR1 ENHRY and CDR2 SYGVKD. The CDR3 has 15 amino acids. Another study also made use of these data, one on yellow fever vaccine responses in identical twins.

This rearrangement joins TRBV10-3 to TRBJ2-4, with D tentatively TRBD2 (5 bases). The receptor was derived from a woman younger than 35 in good health. The source material was CD8+ T cells sorted from blood. In DNA form, the CDR3 reads TGTGCCATCAGTGAGTCGGCGGGAGCCAAAAACATTCAGTACTTC. Its translation is CAISESAGAKNIQYF.